The 5 T cell receptor beta chains in this list originate from one sample, sequenced in a study of T-cell reconstitution after alpha-beta-depleted transplantation in children. The library targeted TCRbeta and was prepared with unique molecular identifiers. MiXCR, run by TCRdb on the PCR reads, gives a single entry per CDR3 protein. Here the sample spans almost 400,000 distinct CDR3 sequences, about 20% being singletons. This specimen consisted of PBMCs from the stem cell graft donor, obtained from the stem cell graft. The receptor set was obtained from a human donor who donated a stem cell graft to a child with acute myeloid leukemia.

This chain uses TRBV3-1 with TRBJ1-3; D gene unclear. Germline V gene data show CDR1 as LGHDT and CDR2 as YNNKEL (reference sequence). Trimming cost V 4 bases and J 3 bases, with 13 bases left between them. The CDR3 is 15 amino acids. The CDR3 DNA follows: TGTGCCAGCAGCCCCGGTGGGCGGATTGGAAACACCATATATTTT. It codes for CASSPGGRIGNTIYF.

This chain connects TRBV12-3 or TRBV12-4 to TRBJ2-2, with 8 bases identical to TRBD2. This CDR3 comprises 15 residues. V lost 7 bases, J lost 1 base, and 5 bases stayed unmatched. CDR3 coding DNA: TGTGCCAGCAAGCAGGGACTAGTGAACACCGGGGAGCTGTTTTTT. This sequence encodes CASKQGLVNTGELFF.

This clonotype showed up just a few times. The rearrangement uses TRBV12-3 or TRBV12-4 and TRBJ2-5; the match to TRBD2 covers 7 bases. The CDR3 is made up of 12 amino acids. The V segment lost 6 bases and the J segment 5 bases; nucleotides outside the gene matches: 3. CDR3 sequence: CASRVGGETQYF. The CDR3 DNA is TGTGCCAGCAGGGTGGGAGGGGAGACCCAGTACTTC.

The chain links TRBV21-1 to TRBJ1-2. TRBV21-1 counts as a pseudogene. CDR3 size: 14 residues. Written as DNA, the CDR3 is TGTGCCACCGGACGGGGAGGGCGGAACTATGGCTACACCTTC. Amino acids: CATGRGGRNYGYTF.

This clonotype was recorded at least ten times. The chain couples TRBV20-1 to TRBJ2-1; 11 bases line up with TRBD2. V was pared by 0 bases and J by 9 bases, with 7 bases of the junction left unmatched. There are 15 residues in the CDR3. Germline V CDR1 and CDR2: DFQATT, SNEGSKA (reference sequence). CDR3 DNA: TGCAGTGCTAGAGATCGGCGACTAGCGGGATCTGAGCAGTTCTTC. Translating gives CSARDRRLAGSEQFF.